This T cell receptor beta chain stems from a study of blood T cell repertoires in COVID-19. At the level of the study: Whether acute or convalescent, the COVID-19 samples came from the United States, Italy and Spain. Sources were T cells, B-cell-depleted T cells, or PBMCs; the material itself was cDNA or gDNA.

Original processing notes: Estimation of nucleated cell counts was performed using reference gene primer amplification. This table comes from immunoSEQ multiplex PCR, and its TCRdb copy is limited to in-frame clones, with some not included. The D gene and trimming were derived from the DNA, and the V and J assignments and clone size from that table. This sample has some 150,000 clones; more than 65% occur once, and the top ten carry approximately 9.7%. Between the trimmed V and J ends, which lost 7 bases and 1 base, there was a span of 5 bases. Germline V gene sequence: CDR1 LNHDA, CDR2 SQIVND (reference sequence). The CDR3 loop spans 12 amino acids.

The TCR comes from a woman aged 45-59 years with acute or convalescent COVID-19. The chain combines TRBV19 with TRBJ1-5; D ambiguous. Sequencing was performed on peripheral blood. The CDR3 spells CASKRSNQPQHF. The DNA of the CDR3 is TGTGCCAGTAAACGGAGCAATCAGCCCCAGCATTTT.